The 18 T cell receptor beta chains below all came from one sample that was sequenced in a study of cytomegalovirus exposure and HLA in healthy donors. Some clones are missing from TCRdb's copy, which holds only in-frame ones; the method was immunoSEQ multiplex PCR. The table includes approximately 88,000 clones, about 95% detected once. The sample comprised PBMCs. Receptors were obtained from a woman in her late teens or twenties in good health and CMV-seronegative.

This clone was recorded once. The chain employs TRBV19 and TRBJ2-1; 9 positions agree with TRBD2. After removal of 2 bases from V and 2 bases from J, the junction contained 4 bases not matched to a gene. Germline CDR1 LNHDA, CDR2 SQIVND (reference sequence). The CDR3 covers 16 residues. The CDR3 sequence: CASSILAGNPYNEQFF. CDR3 DNA: TGTGCCAGTAGTATACTAGCGGGGAACCCCTACAATGAGCAGTTCTTC.

V gene TRBV5-4 combines with J gene TRBJ1-2, with D possibly TRBD1 on 6 matching bases. The CDR3 has 13 residues. V lost 5 bases, J lost 5 bases, and 13 bases lay in between. The germline CDR1 and CDR2 sequences are SGHNT and YYREEE (reference sequence). The CDR3 region is CASSYWTEYGYTF. In DNA, the CDR3 is TGTGCCAGCAGTTACTGGACAGAGTATGGCTACACCTTC.

The chain joins TRBV6-1 to TRBJ2-7; TRBD2 matches 7 bases. J lost 2 bases, V lost 9 bases, and 13 bases had no gene match. Germline V gives CDR1 MNHNS, CDR2 SASEGT. The CDR3 extends over 15 amino acids. CDR3 region: CASRQMGGDPYEQYF. CDR3 DNA sequence: TGTGCCAGTCGTCAAATGGGGGGGGATCCCTACGAGCAGTACTTC.

The chain recombines TRBV23-1 with TRBJ2-5; TRBD1 matches at 9 bases. TRBV23-1 is flagged as an ORF with uncertain function. V lost 4 bases, J lost 4 bases, and 13 bases stayed unmatched. The CDR3 spans 17 residues. CDR3 in DNA: TGCGCCAGCAGTCTTATGATCCGACAGGGGGATCGAGAGACCCAGTACTTC. Translation: CASSLMIRQGDRETQYF.

This chain joins TRBV19 and TRBJ1-2; 7 bases are shared with TRBD1. V lost 1 base and J lost 5; bases outside the gene matches: 1. From germline, CDR1 is LNHDA and CDR2 SQIVND (reference sequence). This CDR3 has 13 amino acids. CDR3 DNA: TGTGCCAGTAGTATAGCACAGGGGTATGGCTACACCTTC. Residues: CASSIAQGYGYTF.

The chain joins TRBV5-6 to TRBJ2-7, with TRBD1 as a possible D gene (6 bases). The V and J ends lost 4 bases and 0 bases respectively, with 14 bases between them. The CDR3 length is 15 residues. The germline CDR1 and CDR2 sequences are SGHDT and YYEEEE. CDR3 nucleotide sequence: TGTGCCAGCAGCCCGGCGGACAGATACTCCTACGAGCAGTACTTC. The encoded protein is CASSPADRYSYEQYF.

The chain uses TRBV5-1 and TRBJ2-3; D is uncertain. V dropped 4 bases and J dropped 6 bases, with 15 bases sitting between them. Germline V gives CDR1 SGHRS, CDR2 YFSETQ. This CDR3 is built from 14 residues. CDR3 sequence: CASSRLDPRDTQYF. As DNA, the CDR3 is TGCGCCAGCAGCCGCCTTGACCCGAGGGATACGCAGTATTTT.

J is TRBJ1-1 and V is TRBV5-1, with a weak D call TRBD1 (6 bases). CDR1 and CDR2 from the germline V gene are SGHRS and YFSETQ. This CDR3 is built from 16 residues. Trimming took 4 bases from V and 0 from J, leaving 16 bases between them. The chain's CDR3 is CASSLTGSGMNTEAFF. CDR3 bases: TGCGCCAGCAGCCTAACAGGGTCGGGAATGAACACTGAAGCTTTCTTT.

V gene TRBV12-5 combines with J gene TRBJ2-7; TRBD2 agrees at 8 bases. The CDR3 covers 15 residues. V was clipped by 7 bases and J by 4 bases; unmatched bases: 12. Looked up from germline, CDR1 is LGHNT and CDR2 is FRNRAP. CDR3 nucleotides: TGTGCTAGTGCTTGGGGTAAGCGGGAGAGGTACGAGCAGTACTTC. Protein product: CASAWGKRERYEQYF.

The rearrangement uses TRBV2 and TRBJ2-1; TRBD2 agrees at 11 bases. The CDR3 sequence is 15 residues long. Germline CDR1 reads SNHLY; CDR2 reads FYNNEI. J gave up 1 base and V 4 bases, and 0 bases lay outside the gene matches. This CDR3 reads CASSGTSGSYNEQFF. The CDR3 nucleotides are TGTGCCAGCAGTGGGACTAGCGGGTCCTACAATGAGCAGTTCTTC.

This clone was counted a single time. The chain uses TRBV7-7 and TRBJ2-7; 9 bases map to TRBD2. There are 13 residues in the CDR3. The V gene's germline CDR1 is SSHAT and CDR2 FNYEAQ (reference sequence). The V gene end was trimmed by 2 bases and the J gene end by 6 bases; junction bases not matched to a gene: 2. In DNA, the CDR3 is TGTGCCAGCAGCTTACTAGCGGGGAGCGAGCAGTACTTC. Translating it yields CASSLLAGSEQYF. Looking up the rest from reference TRBV7-7 and TRBJ2-7 gives the full variable domain: GAGVSQSPRYKVTKRGQDVTLRCDPISSHATLYWYQQALGQGPEFLTYFNYEAQPDKSGLPSDRFSAERPEGSISTLTIQRTEQRDSAMYRCASSLLAGSEQYFGPGTRLTVT.

The chain joins TRBV28 to TRBJ2-7, with D perhaps matching TRBD1 (7 bases). Trimming left V 5 bases short and J 2 bases short, with 16 bases between. The CDR3 totals 15 residues. Germline assignment: CDR1 MDHEN and CDR2 SYDVKM. This CDR3 reads CASSGPRGAPYEQYF. CDR3 nucleotides: TGTGCCAGCAGTGGACCCAGGGGGGCGCCCTACGAGCAGTACTTC.

This clone was recorded only once. This chain connects TRBV28 to TRBJ2-7; the D is unclear. The CDR3 covers 11 residues. Trimming shortened V by 6 bases and J by 3 bases, and 6 bases separated the two germline ends. Germline loops: CDR1 MDHEN, CDR2 SYDVKM. The CDR3 is CASSLYYEQYF. The CDR3 DNA sequence: TGTGCCAGCAGCCTCTACTACGAGCAGTACTTC.

The chain's CDR3 is CASSHRPGLRDEQFF. CDR3 sequence (DNA): TGCGCCAGCAGCCACCGACCGGGACTACGGGATGAGCAGTTCTTC. The V gene is TRBV4-1, the J gene TRBJ2-1, with TRBD2 matching over 7 bases. This CDR3 comprises 15 residues. V lost 3 bases to trimming and J lost 8 bases; unmatched junction nucleotides: 10. The V gene's germline CDR1 is MGHRA and CDR2 YSYEKL.

The chain employs TRBV29-1 and TRBJ2-1; the match to TRBD2 covers 8 bases. This CDR3 is 13 amino acids long. J gave up 6 bases and V 8 bases, and 9 bases lay outside the gene matches. CDR1 SQVTM and CDR2 ANQGSEA come from the germline V gene. The DNA for the CDR3 is TGCAGCTCTGATGCCGGGAGGGGCAATGAGCAGTTCTTC. It codes for CSSDAGRGNEQFF.

This chain's CDR3 is CASSPTGPGNTIYF. In DNA, the CDR3 is TGTGCCAGCAGCCCCACAGGTCCTGGAAACACCATATATTTT. This chain uses TRBV28 with TRBJ1-3; D possibly corresponds to TRBD1 (5 bases). V lost 6 bases to trimming and J lost 2 bases, with 11 bases between them. Germline lookup yields CDR1 MDHEN and CDR2 SYDVKM. The CDR3 contains 14 residues.

CDR3 residues: CASSSTALAGGEQYF. The CDR3 bases are TGTGCCAGCAGCAGTACCGCACTAGCGGGAGGCGAGCAGTACTTC. The chain recombines TRBV11-1 with TRBJ2-7; 12 nucleotides match TRBD2. Losses at the gene ends were 5 bases for V and 6 bases for J; bases not matched to a gene: 8. Germline V gives CDR1 SGHAT, CDR2 FQDESV (reference sequence). The CDR3 is 15 residues long.

V and J are TRBV6-1 and TRBJ1-5, with D perhaps TRBD1 (5 bases). The V and J ends lost 2 bases and 9 bases respectively, with 20 bases between them. Germline V CDR1 and CDR2: MNHNS, SASEGT. The length of the CDR3 is 16 residues. The CDR3 spells CASSEPRGGGVMPQHF. The CDR3 bases are TGTGCCAGCAGTGAACCTCGGGGGGGAGGGGTGATGCCCCAGCATTTT.